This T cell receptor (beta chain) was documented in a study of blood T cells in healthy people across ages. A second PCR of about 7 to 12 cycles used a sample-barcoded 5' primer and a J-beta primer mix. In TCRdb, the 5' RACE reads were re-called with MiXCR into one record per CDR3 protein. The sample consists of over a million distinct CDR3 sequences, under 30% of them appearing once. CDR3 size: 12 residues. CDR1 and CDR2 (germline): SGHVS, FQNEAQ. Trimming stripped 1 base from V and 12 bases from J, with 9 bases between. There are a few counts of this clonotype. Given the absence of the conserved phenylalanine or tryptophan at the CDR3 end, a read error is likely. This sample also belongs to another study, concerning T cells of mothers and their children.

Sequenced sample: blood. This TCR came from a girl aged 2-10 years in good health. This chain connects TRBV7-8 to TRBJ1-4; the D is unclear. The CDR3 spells CASSLGTSELFL. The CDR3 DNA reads TGTGCCAGCAGCTTAGGGACTTCCGAACTGTTTCTT.